This T cell receptor beta chain was profiled in a study of blood T cell repertoires in COVID-19. Study-level information: COVID-19 samples collected from the United States, Italy and Spain covered acute and convalescent phases.

This clone was counted once. Participant-reported clinical history was the basis for cohort assignment. Participants in the exposed group had met a COVID-19 case in the 2 weeks before joining the study. In the original processing: Using reference gene primer amplification, nucleated cell counts were estimated. Generated by immunoSEQ multiplex PCR, the TCRdb table keeps only in-frame clones and is missing some. V, J and clone size are those of that table, while D and trimming were read from the DNA. The repertoire includes about 210,000 clones, around nine tenths of them detected once, and about 4.6% sits in the top ten. The length of the CDR3 is 17 residues. J was trimmed by 2 bases and V by 6 bases; bases with no gene match: 13. From germline, CDR1 is MGHDK and CDR2 SYGVNS.

Sequencing was performed on PBMCs or T cells enriched from blood (not recorded which). This clonotype was sampled from a woman under 40 who had been exposed to COVID-19. The chain has TRBV25-1 and TRBJ2-5; 9 bases are a match to TRBD1. The CDR3 spells CASRAPGPGQGQETQYF. CDR3 in DNA: TGTGCCAGCAGGGCCCCAGGTCCGGGACAGGGTCAAGAGACCCAGTACTTC.